Listed below are T cell receptor beta chains from one sample, sequenced in a study of blood T cell repertoires in COVID-19. The assay was immunoSEQ multiplex PCR, and TCRdb's table has in-frame clones only and misses some. The sample holds under 200,000 clones, around nine tenths seen once. Sequencing was performed on peripheral blood. Every receptor here comes from a man aged 35 to 55 with active or convalescent COVID-19. Both conserved end residues are part of each CDR3. Each record gives: clone size, J gene, V gene, D gene, CDR3 DNA, CDR3 protein. The D gene is left open where the match is weak. For some rows the clone size is stated as once, few or many, or as a class when expanded; others skip it.

clone size: once; J gene: TRBJ2-7; V gene: TRBV5-6; D gene: TRBD2; CDR3 DNA: TGTGCCAGCAGCGCCGCTAGCGGGGCCACCTACGAGCAGTACTTC; CDR3 protein: CASSAASGATYEQYF
clone size: .; J gene: TRBJ1-3; V gene: TRBV6-6; D gene: .; CDR3 DNA: TGTGCCAGCAGTTACTCGGTCGGGTTTGGAAACACCATATATTTT; CDR3 protein: CASSYSVGFGNTIYF
clone size: .; J gene: TRBJ1-2; V gene: TRBV28; D gene: .; CDR3 DNA: TGTGCCAGCAGTTTATGGAGCGGTACCGAGGGCTTC; CDR3 protein: CASSLWSGTEGF
clone size: few; J gene: TRBJ2-2; V gene: TRBV11-1; D gene: .; CDR3 DNA: TGTGCCAGCAGCCCCCAGGTGCGGGGAACCGGGGAGCTGTTTTTT; CDR3 protein: CASSPQVRGTGELFF
clone size: .; J gene: TRBJ2-7; V gene: TRBV28; D gene: .; CDR3 DNA: TGTGCCAGTTTGTCGAGGGGGGGCTCCTACGAGCAGTACTTC; CDR3 protein: CASLSRGGSYEQYF
clone size: once; J gene: TRBJ2-1; V gene: TRBV9; D gene: .; CDR3 DNA: TGTGCCAGCAGCGTCAACTCGGGGAATGAGCAGTTCTTC; CDR3 protein: CASSVNSGNEQFF
clone size: .; J gene: TRBJ1-1; V gene: TRBV28; D gene: TRBD1; CDR3 DNA: TGTGCCAGCAGTGGTCGGACAGGGGCGCGCGCTGAAGCTTTCTTT; CDR3 protein: CASSGRTGARAEAFF
clone size: .; J gene: TRBJ2-1; V gene: TRBV5-1; D gene: TRBD2; CDR3 DNA: TGCGCCAGCAGCTTGAGACTAGCGGGAGGGCCCCTTTCCTACAATGAGCAGTTCTTC; CDR3 protein: CASSLRLAGGPLSYNEQFF
clone size: .; J gene: TRBJ1-2; V gene: TRBV3-1/TRBV3-2; D gene: .; CDR3 DNA: TGTGCCAGCAGCCAAGATGAGAGAGGCTACACCTTC; CDR3 protein: CASSQDERGYTF
clone size: .; J gene: TRBJ1-4; V gene: TRBV5-1; D gene: TRBD1; CDR3 DNA: TGCGCCAGCAGCCGGGGACAGGGAGCCGAAAAACTGTTTTTT; CDR3 protein: CASSRGQGAEKLFF
clone size: .; J gene: TRBJ2-2; V gene: TRBV4-3; D gene: .; CDR3 DNA: TGCGCCAGCAGCCAAGGGTGGGGGCTGAGGACCGGGGAGCTGTTTTTT; CDR3 protein: CASSQGWGLRTGELFF
clone size: .; J gene: TRBJ1-1; V gene: TRBV20-1; D gene: .; CDR3 DNA: TGCAGTGCTAGTCCCCCCGGACTGTCGAACACTGAAGCTTTCTTT; CDR3 protein: CSASPPGLSNTEAFF
clone size: .; J gene: TRBJ2-7; V gene: TRBV6-1; D gene: .; CDR3 DNA: TGTGCCAGCAGTGAACTAGGTTTGTACGAGCAGTACTTC; CDR3 protein: CASSELGLYEQYF
clone size: .; J gene: TRBJ1-5; V gene: TRBV28; D gene: .; CDR3 DNA: TGTGCCAGCAGTTTTTCCGGGGGGCCCCATCAGCCCCAGCATTTT; CDR3 protein: CASSFSGGPHQPQHF
clone size: .; J gene: TRBJ1-5; V gene: TRBV24-1; D gene: .; CDR3 DNA: TGTGCCACCAGTGGGGTGGGCAGGGGAGGCAATCAGCCCCAGCATTTT; CDR3 protein: CATSGVGRGGNQPQHF
clone size: .; J gene: TRBJ1-2; V gene: TRBV29-1; D gene: TRBD1; CDR3 DNA: TGCAGCGTTGTGGGGGACAGGGGACCCTATGGCTACACCTTC; CDR3 protein: CSVVGDRGPYGYTF
clone size: .; J gene: TRBJ2-7; V gene: TRBV18; D gene: TRBD1; CDR3 DNA: TGTGCCAGCTCAAAGTTCACGGACAGGGCCTACGAGCAGTACTTC; CDR3 protein: CASSKFTDRAYEQYF
clone size: few; J gene: TRBJ1-5; V gene: TRBV7-9; D gene: .; CDR3 DNA: TGTGCCAGCAGCTTAGCGCTACAGGGAGAACTTCAGCCCCAGCATTTT; CDR3 protein: CASSLALQGELQPQHF
clone size: .; J gene: TRBJ2-5; V gene: TRBV5-1; D gene: TRBD2; CDR3 DNA: TGCGCCAGCAGCTTGGCTAGCGGGAGGGTTAAAGAGACCCAGTACTTC; CDR3 protein: CASSLASGRVKETQYF
clone size: .; J gene: TRBJ2-3; V gene: TRBV6-4; D gene: TRBD2; CDR3 DNA: TGTGCCAGCAGTGACCGTAGCGGGGGGTTCACAGATACGCAGTATTTT; CDR3 protein: CASSDRSGGFTDTQYF
clone size: .; J gene: TRBJ1-5; V gene: TRBV6-5; D gene: TRBD1; CDR3 DNA: TGTGCCAGCAGTTCAACAGGGGGAGTCAATCAGCCCCAGCATTTT; CDR3 protein: CASSSTGGVNQPQHF
clone size: once; J gene: TRBJ1-4; V gene: TRBV6-5; D gene: .; CDR3 DNA: TGTGCCAGCAGTTACTCGACCGGGTTTGGTGAAAAACTGTTTTTT; CDR3 protein: CASSYSTGFGEKLFF
clone size: .; J gene: TRBJ2-1; V gene: TRBV4-2; D gene: TRBD2; CDR3 DNA: TGTGCCAGCAGCCAAGCGAGGACTAGCGGGTACAATGAGCAGTTCTTC; CDR3 protein: CASSQARTSGYNEQFF
clone size: .; J gene: TRBJ1-6; V gene: TRBV4-2; D gene: .; CDR3 DNA: TGTGCCAGCAGCCAAGGCCCCCCAGGCGCTCAAACCAAATATAATTCACCCCTCCACTTT; CDR3 protein: CASSQGPPGAQTKYNSPLHF
clone size: .; J gene: TRBJ1-1; V gene: TRBV2; D gene: .; CDR3 DNA: TGTGCCAGCAGTGCAAAACGGGGAATGGGCACTGAAGCTTTCTTT; CDR3 protein: CASSAKRGMGTEAFF
clone size: .; J gene: TRBJ2-1; V gene: TRBV30; D gene: TRBD1; CDR3 DNA: TGTGCCTGGAGTAAGGACAGGGGAGGTGAGCAGTTCTTC; CDR3 protein: CAWSKDRGGEQFF
clone size: .; J gene: TRBJ2-2; V gene: TRBV28; D gene: .; CDR3 DNA: TGTGCCAGCGTTTCTGGTCAGGGTGGCACCGGGGAGCTGTTTTTT; CDR3 protein: CASVSGQGGTGELFF
clone size: once; J gene: TRBJ1-5; V gene: TRBV6-2/TRBV6-3; D gene: .; CDR3 DNA: TGTGCCAGCAGTTCTGGACTCGGGGGAGTTCGGCCCCAGCATTTT; CDR3 protein: CASSSGLGGVRPQHF
clone size: once; J gene: TRBJ2-7; V gene: TRBV9; D gene: .; CDR3 DNA: TGTGCCAGCAGCGGCATCGGTGAGAAGGGAGCGACCTTCGGCGAGCAGTACTTC; CDR3 protein: CASSGIGEKGATFGEQYF
clone size: .; J gene: TRBJ2-1; V gene: TRBV27; D gene: TRBD2; CDR3 DNA: TGTGCCAGCAGTTTTTCGGCGGGAGGGTCCTACAATGAGCAGTTCTTC; CDR3 protein: CASSFSAGGSYNEQFF
clone size: .; J gene: TRBJ2-7; V gene: TRBV30; D gene: TRBD2; CDR3 DNA: TGTGCCTGGAGTGTTAAAAGGTCGGGAGGAGGCTACGAGCAGTACTTC; CDR3 protein: CAWSVKRSGGGYEQYF
clone size: .; J gene: TRBJ2-7; V gene: TRBV27; D gene: .; CDR3 DNA: TGTGCCAGCAGCAACAGGACAAACAAAGACGAGCAGTACTTC; CDR3 protein: CASSNRTNKDEQYF
clone size: .; J gene: TRBJ2-5; V gene: TRBV12-5; D gene: .; CDR3 DNA: TGTGCTAGTGGAGAAGGGGGGACCCAGTACTTC; CDR3 protein: CASGEGGTQYF
clone size: .; J gene: TRBJ1-1; V gene: TRBV12-5; D gene: .; CDR3 DNA: TGTGCTACCAGCACTATGAACACTGAAGCTTTCTTT; CDR3 protein: CATSTMNTEAFF
clone size: once; J gene: TRBJ1-2; V gene: TRBV12-3/TRBV12-4; D gene: .; CDR3 DNA: TGTGCCAGCAGTTTACCAGGGTTGGGCGGCTACACCTTC; CDR3 protein: CASSLPGLGGYTF
clone size: .; J gene: TRBJ1-5; V gene: TRBV19; D gene: .; CDR3 DNA: TGTGCCAGTAGCAATGCGGGACGGCAGAGCAATCAGCCCCAGCATTTT; CDR3 protein: CASSNAGRQSNQPQHF
clone size: .; J gene: TRBJ1-1; V gene: TRBV15; D gene: .; CDR3 DNA: TGTGCCACCAGCAGAGTCCTTTTGCGGGGGCGCGGCGAAAGTGGGGCTTTCTTT; CDR3 protein: CATSRVLLRGRGESGAFF
clone size: .; J gene: TRBJ2-7; V gene: TRBV11-3; D gene: TRBD2; CDR3 DNA: TGTGCCAGCAGCTTAGGATCGGGACTAGGCAGTTCCGAGCAGTACTTC; CDR3 protein: CASSLGSGLGSSEQYF
clone size: few; J gene: TRBJ2-5; V gene: TRBV2; D gene: TRBD1; CDR3 DNA: TGTGCCAGCAGTCGGACAGGGTGGCGAGAGACCCAGTACTTC; CDR3 protein: CASSRTGWRETQYF
clone size: .; J gene: TRBJ2-3; V gene: TRBV28; D gene: TRBD2; CDR3 DNA: TGTGCCAGCAGTCCCAATAGGGGACTAGAACGATTAACGGATACGCAGTATTTT; CDR3 protein: CASSPNRGLERLTDTQYF
clone size: .; J gene: TRBJ2-3; V gene: TRBV7-2; D gene: TRBD1; CDR3 DNA: TGTGCCAGCAGCTTGTTCCTCACGAGTGGGACAGAGCGCACAGATACGCAGTATTTT; CDR3 protein: CASSLFLTSGTERTDTQYF
clone size: .; J gene: TRBJ1-2; V gene: TRBV7-2; D gene: TRBD1; CDR3 DNA: TGTGCCAGCAGCTTAGAAGGCGGCAGGGGGCCTGGTGGCTACACCTTC; CDR3 protein: CASSLEGGRGPGGYTF
clone size: .; J gene: TRBJ2-7; V gene: TRBV24-1; D gene: .; CDR3 DNA: TGTGCCACCAGTGAGTCAGGGAACTCCTACGAGCAGTACTTC; CDR3 protein: CATSESGNSYEQYF
clone size: .; J gene: TRBJ2-1; V gene: TRBV7-3; D gene: TRBD2; CDR3 DNA: TGTGCCAGCAGCTCCCTAGCGGGAGACCACAATGAGCAGTTCTTC; CDR3 protein: CASSSLAGDHNEQFF
clone size: .; J gene: TRBJ2-1; V gene: TRBV27; D gene: TRBD1; CDR3 DNA: TGTGCCAGCAGTCAGACAGGGCTCGATGAGCAGTTCTTC; CDR3 protein: CASSQTGLDEQFF
clone size: few; J gene: TRBJ2-1; V gene: TRBV7-6; D gene: TRBD2; CDR3 DNA: TGTGCCAGCAGCCGCGTGGGGACTAGCGGGGGGACCTCCTACAATGAGCAGTTCTTC; CDR3 protein: CASSRVGTSGGTSYNEQFF
clone size: .; J gene: TRBJ2-7; V gene: TRBV9; D gene: .; CDR3 DNA: TGTGCCAGCAGCGTAGCCTCGACTAGCTACGAGCAGTACTTC; CDR3 protein: CASSVASTSYEQYF
clone size: .; J gene: TRBJ2-7; V gene: TRBV19; D gene: TRBD1; CDR3 DNA: TGTGCCAGTAGTGGAAACCGGGACAGGGTTTACGAGCAGTACTTC; CDR3 protein: CASSGNRDRVYEQYF
clone size: .; J gene: TRBJ2-7; V gene: TRBV7-9; D gene: TRBD1; CDR3 DNA: TGTGCCAGCAGCCAGGGACAGGGGCACGAGCAGTACTTC; CDR3 protein: CASSQGQGHEQYF
clone size: .; J gene: TRBJ2-7; V gene: TRBV5-1; D gene: TRBD1; CDR3 DNA: TGCGCCAGCAGCCGAGGGACAGGGAAAGACTACGAGCAGTACTTC; CDR3 protein: CASSRGTGKDYEQYF
clone size: .; J gene: TRBJ1-2; V gene: TRBV7-2; D gene: TRBD1; CDR3 DNA: TGTGCCAGCAGCTTAATCCTTGGGACAGGGGGCGTTGGCTACACCTTC; CDR3 protein: CASSLILGTGGVGYTF
clone size: few; J gene: TRBJ1-2; V gene: TRBV2; D gene: .; CDR3 DNA: TGTGCCAGCAGTGGGGCATACCCTAACTATGGCTACACCTTC; CDR3 protein: CASSGAYPNYGYTF
clone size: .; J gene: TRBJ2-5; V gene: TRBV2; D gene: .; CDR3 DNA: TGTGCCAGCAGGAGCGGAGGTCAAGAGACCCAGTACTTC; CDR3 protein: CASRSGGQETQYF
clone size: .; J gene: TRBJ1-4; V gene: TRBV19; D gene: TRBD1; CDR3 DNA: TGTGCCAGTAGCGAACCGGGACAGGGGAGTGGGCGCGAAAAACTGTTTTTT; CDR3 protein: CASSEPGQGSGREKLFF